One sample yielded the 24 T cell receptor beta chains listed below, sequenced in a study of T cell responses to AZD1222 COVID-19 vaccine. Profiled with immunoSEQ multiplex PCR; TCRdb holds only in-frame clones, not every one. The sample includes around 110,000 clones, 91% of them seen just once. Sequencing was performed on peripheral blood, taken on day 0 of AZD1222 vaccination. These receptors were obtained from an adult in good health.

The gene calls are TRBV19 and TRBJ2-7, with D possibly matching TRBD2 (6 bases). There are 16 residues in the CDR3. Germline V gene lookup returns CDR1 LNHDA and CDR2 SQIVND (reference sequence). Trimming removed 0 bases at V and 0 bases at J, with 12 bases between. The CDR3 bases are TGTGCCAGTAGTATAGATCCGGGACTCAGCTCCTACGAGCAGTACTTC. Protein product: CASSIDPGLSSYEQYF. The full variable domain, completed using reference TRBV19 and TRBJ2-7, is DGGITQSPKYLFRKEGQNVTLSCEQNLNHDAMYWYRQDPGQGLRLIYYSQIVNDFQKGDIAEGYSVSREKKESFPLTVTSAQKNPTAFYLCASSIDPGLSSYEQYFGPGTRLTVT.

The chain links TRBV11-2 to TRBJ2-7; 7 bases align to TRBD1. This CDR3 has 16 amino acids. The ends lost 0 bases at V and 6 bases at J; junction bases unmatched: 11. From germline, CDR1 is SGHAT and CDR2 FQNNGV. CDR3 residues: CASSLDTGVLSSEQYF. The CDR3 coding sequence is TGTGCCAGCAGCTTAGATACAGGGGTTCTAAGTTCCGAGCAGTACTTC.

The chain carries TRBV7-3 and TRBJ2-3; 8 nucleotides agree with TRBD2. This CDR3 contains 16 residues. The J segment lost 4 bases and the V segment lost 2 bases, leaving 8 bases of the junction unmatched. Germline CDR1 SGHTA, CDR2 FQGTGA. The CDR3 coding sequence is TGTGCCAGCAGCTTACTGGGACTAGTTACGGCAGATACGCAGTATTTT. This gives the protein CASSLLGLVTADTQYF.

The chain employs TRBV29-1 and TRBJ2-5, with D unresolved. CDR3 size: 13 residues. The V end was cut by 6 bases, the J end by 5 bases, with 16 bases between. Looked up from germline, CDR1 is SQVTM and CDR2 is ANQGSEA. The CDR3 protein is CSVTGPRWETQYF. The CDR3 nucleotides are TGCAGCGTCACCGGGCCGCGGTGGGAGACCCAGTACTTC.

CDR3 amino acids: CASSQGGEQYF. The CDR3 DNA sequence: TGTGCCAGCAGCCAAGGTGGCGAGCAGTACTTC. The chain employs TRBV3-1 (or the pseudogene TRBV3-2) and TRBJ2-7; D not resolved. The ends were cut back, 1 base at V and 6 bases at J, with 4 bases in the middle. This CDR3 is 11 amino acids long. Per germline, CDR1 LGHDT and CDR2 YNNKEL (reference sequence).

This clone occurred many times. In nucleotides, the CDR3 is TGTGCCAGCATCTCGGGGAGGGCAGACGGGGAGCTGTTTTTT. The encoded protein is CASISGRADGELFF. This chain joins TRBV11-3 and TRBJ2-2, with 7 bases identical to TRBD2. The ends lost 7 bases at V and 7 bases at J; junction bases unmatched: 9. This CDR3 has 14 residues. Germline CDR1 reads SGHNT; CDR2 reads YENEEA.

This clone was counted between two and nine times. The CDR3 loop reads CASSPPGSPTGELFF. The DNA of the CDR3 is TGTGCCAGCAGCCCCCCGGGGAGCCCCACCGGGGAGCTGTTTTTT. This chain joins TRBV6-9 and TRBJ2-2; weak D call: TRBD2 (5 bases). In germline, CDR1 is MNHGY, CDR2 SVAAGI. V lost 6 bases and J lost 4, with 15 bases in between. The CDR3 loop spans 15 amino acids.

This chain connects TRBV5-6 to TRBJ2-5, with 7 bases lining up with TRBD1. This CDR3 spans 15 amino acids. CDR1 SGHDT and CDR2 YYEEEE come from the germline V gene. The junction had 4 bases not matched to a gene; V was cut back by 0 bases and J by 2 bases. CDR3 nucleotides: TGTGCCAGCAGCTTGGGGGTCAGGGGGCAAGAGACCCAGTACTTC. Residues: CASSLGVRGQETQYF.

The chain combines TRBV12-3 or TRBV12-4 with TRBJ1-2; D is perhaps TRBD1 (5 bases). V shed 4 bases and J shed 4 bases, with 7 bases lying between them. The CDR3 loop spans 12 amino acids. This chain's CDR3 is CASSSGAYGYTF. CDR3 DNA sequence: TGTGCCAGCAGTTCCGGGGCCTATGGCTACACCTTC.

The chain is built from TRBV3-1 (or the pseudogene TRBV3-2) and TRBJ1-4; 7 nucleotides match TRBD1. Losses at the gene ends were 4 bases for V and 3 bases for J; bases not matched to a gene: 5. The CDR3 loop spans 15 amino acids. Germline V lookup: CDR1 LGHDT, CDR2 YNNKEL (reference sequence). The CDR3, as DNA: TGTGCCAGCAGCCTCGGAGGGACAGCTAATGAAAAACTGTTTTTT. Protein product: CASSLGGTANEKLFF.

The V call is TRBV5-6, the J call TRBJ2-4; TRBD2 might be the D (7 bases). The ends were cut back, 1 base at V and 0 bases at J, with 17 bases in the middle. Germline V lookup: CDR1 SGHDT, CDR2 YYEEEE. This CDR3 has 18 amino acids. This CDR3 is CASSLPGGGSRAKNIQYF. CDR3 DNA sequence: TGTGCCAGCAGCTTGCCGGGGGGCGGTTCGAGAGCCAAAAACATTCAGTACTTC.

The V call is TRBV5-6, the J call TRBJ1-4; D is unclear. This CDR3 is 14 amino acids long. V lost 0 bases to trimming and J lost 0 bases, with 3 bases between them. Looked up from germline, CDR1 is SGHDT and CDR2 is YYEEEE. CDR3: CASSLEATNEKLFF. CDR3 coding DNA: TGTGCCAGCAGCTTGGAGGCAACTAATGAAAAACTGTTTTTT.

This clone was seen only a few times. The chain is built from TRBV18 and TRBJ2-1; tentatively, D is TRBD1 or TRBD2 (5 bases each). This CDR3 comprises 16 residues. V lost 3 bases and J lost 2, with 14 bases in between. Germline CDR1 is KGHSH and CDR2 is LQKENI. CDR3 in amino acids: CASSPGPSNTYNEQFF. In DNA form, the CDR3 reads TGTGCCAGCTCACCGGGACCCTCAAATACCTACAATGAGCAGTTCTTC.

A few counts support this clone. This chain joins TRBV19 and TRBJ1-5; D is ambiguous. The CDR3 is made up of 15 amino acids. V was pared by 7 bases and J by 1 base, with 14 bases between. Germline CDR1 and CDR2: LNHDA and SQIVND (reference sequence). The CDR3: CASKPLGVSNQPQHF. The CDR3 DNA reads as TGTGCCAGTAAACCCCTGGGCGTAAGCAATCAGCCCCAGCATTTT.

This rearrangement joins TRBV30 to TRBJ2-2, with D perhaps TRBD1 (5 bases). The CDR3 is 14 amino acids. The germline CDR1 and CDR2 sequences are GTSNPN and SVGIG (reference sequence). V lost 4 bases, J lost 2 bases, and 11 bases lay in between. The CDR3 DNA reads as TGTGCCTGGATGTGGACACCCAACACCGGGGAGCTGTTTTTT. Translating gives CAWMWTPNTGELFF.

The chain is built from TRBV7-6 and TRBJ2-5; TRBD2 agrees at 8 bases. V dropped 3 bases and J dropped 0; count of bases not matched to a gene: 12. The CDR3 sequence is 18 residues long. Germline V gene lookup returns CDR1 SGHVS and CDR2 FNYEAQ. The CDR3: CASSFRSVGGEHQETQYF. The CDR3 DNA reads TGTGCCAGCAGCTTTCGAAGCGTCGGGGGGGAACACCAAGAGACCCAGTACTTC.

The CDR3: CASSSPGGYGYTF. The CDR3 DNA is TGTGCCAGCAGCTCTCCGGGGGGGTATGGCTACACCTTC. V is TRBV5-5 and J is TRBJ1-2; D perhaps matches TRBD1 (5 bases). In germline, CDR1 is SGHKS, CDR2 YYEKEE (reference sequence). The CDR3 totals 13 residues. The germline V and J ends were trimmed by 3 bases and 5 bases, with 11 bases remaining between them. Looking up the rest from reference TRBV5-5 and TRBJ1-2 gives the full variable domain: DAGVTQSPTHLIKTRGQQVTLRCSPISGHKSVSWYQQVLGQGPQFIFQYYEKEERGRGNFPDRFSARQFPNYSSELNVNALLLGDSALYLCASSSPGGYGYTFGSGTRLTVV.

The CDR3 DNA reads as TGTGCCAGCAGCAAAACAGGGGCTATCATTCAGTACTTC. This encodes CASSKTGAIIQYF. V is TRBV21-1 and J is TRBJ2-4; the D call of TRBD1 is as the table states it, not checked on the DNA. TRBV21-1 is an annotated pseudogene. The length of the CDR3 is 13 residues.

The rearrangement uses TRBV7-6 and TRBJ2-1, with TRBD1 matching over 12 bases. Germline V gene sequence: CDR1 SGHVS, CDR2 FNYEAQ. The CDR3 is made up of 17 amino acids. Trimming removed 1 base from V and 7 bases from J; junction bases left unmatched: 8. The CDR3 bases are TGTGCCAGCAGCTTAGATGTGGGACAGGGGGCGGGTAATGAGCAGTTCTTC. This codes for CASSLDVGQGAGNEQFF.

V gene TRBV30 combines with J gene TRBJ1-1; D is possibly TRBD1 (5 bases). From germline, CDR1 is GTSNPN and CDR2 SVGIG (reference sequence). This CDR3 contains 13 residues. V was trimmed by 5 bases and J by 8 bases, leaving 18 bases between them. CDR3 in DNA: TGTGCCTGGGCCCGCCAGGGAGGGTCCGAAGCTTTCTTT. Its translation is CAWARQGGSEAFF.

The chain is built from TRBV18 and TRBJ1-6, with 8 nucleotides matching TRBD1. The junction had 7 bases not matched to a gene; V was cut back by 5 bases and J by 7 bases. The CDR3 loop spans 15 amino acids. Per germline, CDR1 KGHSH and CDR2 LQKENI. The CDR3 DNA is TGTGCCAGCTCAGCGGAGGGACAGGCAAATTCACCCCTCCACTTT. It encodes CASSAEGQANSPLHF.

This chain links TRBV2 with TRBJ1-6; D remains unclear. The CDR3 sequence is 15 residues long. Between the trimmed V and J ends, which lost 5 bases and 8 bases, there was a span of 16 bases. Germline V gives CDR1 SNHLY, CDR2 FYNNEI. DNA of the CDR3: TGTGCCAGCAGTCTAGTCGGCTCCGGGGATTCACCCCTCCACTTT. Encoded protein: CASSLVGSGDSPLHF.

This clone was seen once. The V and J genes are TRBV2 and TRBJ1-4; the D gene is possibly TRBD1 (5 bases). With 4 bases removed from V and 10 bases from J, the gap between germline ends came to 13 bases. The CDR3 length is 13 residues. The germline CDR1 and CDR2 sequences are SNHLY and FYNNEI. CDR3 DNA: TGTGCCAGCAGTGTTGGGGGGAGCGGAAAACTGTTTTTT. It encodes CASSVGGSGKLFF.

This clone came up a few times. The chain is built from TRBV30 and TRBJ2-5, with D perhaps TRBD2 (5 bases). Germline V lookup: CDR1 GTSNPN, CDR2 SVGIG (reference sequence). V was pared by 0 bases and J by 7 bases, with 21 bases between. The CDR3 is made up of 16 amino acids. DNA for the CDR3: TGTGCCTGGAGTGTACGATGGGCGGGTGGGGTGCGGACCCAGTACTTC. Protein: CAWSVRWAGGVRTQYF.